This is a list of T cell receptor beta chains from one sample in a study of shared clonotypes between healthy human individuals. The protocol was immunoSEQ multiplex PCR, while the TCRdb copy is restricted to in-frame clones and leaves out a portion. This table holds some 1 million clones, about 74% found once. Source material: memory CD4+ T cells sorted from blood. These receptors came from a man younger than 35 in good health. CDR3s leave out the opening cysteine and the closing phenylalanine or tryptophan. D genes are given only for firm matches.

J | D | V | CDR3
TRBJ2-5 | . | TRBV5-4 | ASSLASPGVQETQY
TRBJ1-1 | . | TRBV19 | ASSIVGGKSEAF
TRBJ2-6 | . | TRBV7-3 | ASSRGTSGANVLT
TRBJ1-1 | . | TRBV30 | AWTMGNGNTEAF
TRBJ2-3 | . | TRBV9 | ASSFSPGVVATDTQY
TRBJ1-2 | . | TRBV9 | ASTPQGQGTYGYT
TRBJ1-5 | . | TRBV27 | ASSGYSNQPQH
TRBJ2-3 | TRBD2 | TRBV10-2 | ASSAGTSGDRRTDTQY
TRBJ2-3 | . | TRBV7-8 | ASRGGGSPDTQY
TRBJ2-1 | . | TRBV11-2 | ASSSDWSYNEQF
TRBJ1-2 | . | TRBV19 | ATSPPSAPGWGYT
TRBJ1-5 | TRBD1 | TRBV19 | ASRETGQTRQPQH
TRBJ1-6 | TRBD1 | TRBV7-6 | ASSLTGGEGSPLH
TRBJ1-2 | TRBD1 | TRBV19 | ASSRTGYGYT